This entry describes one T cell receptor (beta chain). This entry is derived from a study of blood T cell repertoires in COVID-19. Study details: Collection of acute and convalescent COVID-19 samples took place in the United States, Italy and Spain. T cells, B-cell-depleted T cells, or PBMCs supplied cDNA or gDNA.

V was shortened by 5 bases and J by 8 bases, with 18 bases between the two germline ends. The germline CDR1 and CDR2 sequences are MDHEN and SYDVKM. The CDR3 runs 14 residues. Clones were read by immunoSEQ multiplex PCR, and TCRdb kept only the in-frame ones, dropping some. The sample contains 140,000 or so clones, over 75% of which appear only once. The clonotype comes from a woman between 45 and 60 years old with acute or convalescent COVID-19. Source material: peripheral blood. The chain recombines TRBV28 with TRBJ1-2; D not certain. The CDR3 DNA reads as TGTGCCAGCAGTCCCCGGAGTACGTACGGGGGCTACACCTTC. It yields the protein CASSPRSTYGGYTF.